These 5 T cell receptor beta chains originate from one sample sequenced in a study of cytomegalovirus exposure and HLA in healthy donors. The PCR contained 60 Vbeta and 13 Jbeta primers. Clones were read by immunoSEQ multiplex PCR, and TCRdb kept only the in-frame ones, dropping some. The sample has 150,000 to 200,000 clones; roughly 82% are singletons. The sequenced sample was PBMCs. Source of these receptors: a woman aged 25-40 years in good health and CMV-seronegative.

The chain has TRBV7-7 and TRBJ2-5; 9 nucleotides match TRBD2. The CDR3 is made up of 14 amino acids. In germline, CDR1 is SSHAT, CDR2 FNYEAQ (reference sequence). CDR3 DNA sequence: TGTGCTACCGGGGGGCGGGGGGGACAAGAGACCCAGTACTTC. Its translation is CATGGRGGQETQYF.

This clone was picked up a small number of times. The chain joins TRBV19 to TRBJ1-2; the match to TRBD1 covers 9 bases. This CDR3 comprises 17 residues. The trim removed 6 bases at V and 0 bases at J, leaving 11 bases unmatched. Germline lookup yields CDR1 LNHDA and CDR2 SQIVND (reference sequence). The CDR3 sequence: CASRGGGQGEANYGYTF. CDR3 in DNA: TGTGCCAGTAGGGGAGGGGGACAGGGCGAAGCTAACTATGGCTACACCTTC.

This rearrangement joins TRBV5-4 to TRBJ1-2; 7 bases align to TRBD1. The trim removed 2 bases at V and 7 bases at J, leaving 5 bases unmatched. From germline, CDR1 is SGHNT and CDR2 YYREEE (reference sequence). CDR3 length: 13 residues. DNA for the CDR3: TGTGCCAGCAGCTTAGTTGAGGGGGCTGGCTACACCTTC. It codes for CASSLVEGAGYTF.

V is TRBV7-6 and J is TRBJ2-7; a possible D gene is TRBD2 (6 bases). The germline gives CDR1 SGHVS, CDR2 FNYEAQ. The length of the CDR3 is 16 residues. Trimming removed 3 bases at V and 3 bases at J, with 18 bases between. In DNA form, the CDR3 reads TGTGCCAGCAGCTTCTCGCACCGGGTCGGGGGCTACGAGCAGTACTTC. Amino acid sequence: CASSFSHRVGGYEQYF. The variable domain in full, completed from reference TRBV7-6 and TRBJ2-7, reads GAGVSQSPRYKVTKRGQDVALRCDPISGHVSLYWYRQALGQGPEFLTYFNYEAQQDKSGLPNDRFSAERPEGSISTLTIQRTEQRDSAMYRCASSFSHRVGGYEQYFGPGTRLTVT.

The rearrangement uses TRBV7-3 and TRBJ2-1; D unclear. This CDR3 region has 13 residues. Germline CDR1 SGHTA, CDR2 FQGTGA. Between the trimmed V and J ends, which lost 2 bases and 6 bases, there was a span of 8 bases. The DNA for the CDR3 is TGTGCCAGCAGCTTAGGGCCGATCAATGAGCAGTTCTTC. It specifies CASSLGPINEQFF.